This is a list of T cell receptor beta chains from one sample in a study of blood T cell repertoires in COVID-19. The repertoire was sequenced with immunoSEQ multiplex PCR; TCRdb's copy has only in-frame clones and lacks some. In the table there are hundreds of thousands of clones, approximately 90% of which are singletons. The source material was PBMCs or T cells enriched from blood (not recorded which). These receptors came from a man aged 25 to 40 who had recovered from COVID-19. CDR3s include the opening cysteine and the closing phenylalanine or tryptophan.

V	J	CDR3
TRBV29-1	TRBJ2-7	CSVERAGSGSGYEQYF
TRBV28	TRBJ2-2	CASSSQGSDAGELFF
TRBV7-9	TRBJ2-1	CASSITSGSLDEQFF
TRBV7-8	TRBJ2-5	CASSPEVAGGETQYF
TRBV6-5	TRBJ2-2	CASSYGLAGGSGELFF
TRBV11-2	TRBJ2-2	CASTLGGVNTGELFF
TRBV5-1	TRBJ2-7	CASSPGFYEQYF
TRBV5-1	TRBJ2-3	CASSQTSGQGDTQYF
TRBV2	TRBJ1-6	CASSSGQNYNSPLHF
TRBV27	TRBJ2-5	CASSLTSTGLGTQYF
TRBV5-8	TRBJ2-2	CASSPRDRARTGELFF
TRBV18	TRBJ2-3	CASSPMTGSEADTQYF
TRBV4-2	TRBJ1-1	CASSQEGRQGGAEAFF
TRBV24-1	TRBJ2-1	CAPGRKAGLSSEQFF
TRBV18	TRBJ1-1	CASSPTGLGGTEAFF
TRBV9	TRBJ2-1	CASSAPLWLAGDSEQFF
TRBV10-3	TRBJ2-7	CAISESYSNEQYF
TRBV14	TRBJ1-1	CASSQEGVYSEAFF
TRBV7-9	TRBJ2-2	CASSLRSRGEGTGELFF
TRBV6-5	TRBJ1-2	CASSYGTGAGNYGYTF
TRBV27	TRBJ1-2	CASSYRGLNYGYTF
TRBV27	TRBJ2-7	CASSLSATGSGLSYEQYF
TRBV3-1/TRBV3-2	TRBJ2-1	CASSQTSGSSYNEQFF
TRBV3-1/TRBV3-2	TRBJ2-1	CASSQEVSVVGNEQFF
TRBV24-1	TRBJ1-4	CATSGRGEENEKLFF
TRBV27	TRBJ2-3	CASSLGLAGEGVDTQYF
TRBV30	TRBJ2-1	CAWSVRTSGRVEQFF
TRBV18	TRBJ2-1	CASSPQLAGGNNEQFF
TRBV5-8	TRBJ2-4	CASRGGGFAKNIQYF
TRBV18	TRBJ2-4	CASSPGGEGNIQYF
TRBV5-6	TRBJ1-1	CASSLVGGAEAFF
TRBV6-6	TRBJ1-2	CASRPGTEGGYTF
TRBV18	TRBJ2-7	CASSPSWTGKDEQYF
TRBV5-1	TRBJ2-1	CASSLSSGLLLPGGEQFF
TRBV5-6	TRBJ2-3	CASSSGVVSDTQYF
TRBV5-6	TRBJ2-1	CASSSRDRLHNEQFF
TRBV30	TRBJ2-7	CAWSVGSYEQYF
TRBV28	TRBJ2-2	CASSLLAGGPGELFF
TRBV28	TRBJ2-7	CASSFGTGDMPYEQYF
TRBV15	TRBJ2-3	CATSTDAGLAGVDTQYF
TRBV11-2	TRBJ2-1	CASSFGLAGTNEQFF
TRBV7-6	TRBJ2-1	CASGRELAGYNEQFF
TRBV4-1	TRBJ2-3	CASRKVGEDTQYF
TRBV9	TRBJ2-1	CASSEGSYNEQFF
TRBV6-5	TRBJ2-7	CASSYARQGTYEQYF
TRBV28	TRBJ1-4	CATGQGWEKLFF
TRBV28	TRBJ1-3	CASSLLSGSGNTIYF
TRBV5-1	TRBJ1-6	CASSARTGANSPLHF
TRBV7-9	TRBJ2-2	CATTRQGNTGELFF